This T cell receptor (beta chain) was identified during a study of blood T cell repertoires in COVID-19 (dated by TCRdb to the early 2020s). Concerning the study at large: Samples from collaborators originated in the United States, Italy and Spain and spanned both the acute and convalescent phases of COVID-19. Subjects who had been exposed to COVID-19, were actively infected with it, or had recovered from it provided the deeply sampled blood TCRbeta repertoires that made up the dataset. A de-identified subject ID, COVID-19 status, age in years and sex were almost always included in the sample metadata. Where HLA class I and class II types were available, the types were taken from metadata supplied by the sample provider, not from assay-based typing. The repertoires were released in a freely available public database meant as a resource for research on the immune response to SARS-CoV-2. The prospective study material was composed of cDNA or gDNA derived from T cells, B-cell-depleted T cells, or PBMCs. The samples were drawn from two sources: the first 160 participants of the ongoing ImmuneRACE study, and fewer than 1,500 subjects contributed by 6 global collaborators. Study-wide conclusions, independent of this receptor: How much clinical and demographic metadata was included differed by source and by participant, and the metadata was provided uncurated.

Collaborating institutions collected whole blood in K2EDTA tubes following their own protocols. For TCRbeta analysis, collaborator samples were shipped as frozen whole blood, as isolated PBMCs, or as DNA extracted from either sample type. A remark on this clone: It has no known antigen specificity. Base quality data are lacking; no much larger clone is found one base away.

For this chain, trimming is 4 bases at the V end and 7 bases at the J end, and the number of junction bases without a gene match is 7. The CDR3, from cysteine to phenylalanine, totals 16 residues. CDR3 DNA only is kept here, 48 bases in frame from base 1. Reading the germline V gene (reference sequence) gives CDR1 SGHNT and CDR2 YYREEE. The immunoSEQ Assay, a bias-controlled multiplex PCR, was used to amplify TCRbeta CDR3 regions from genomic DNA. On the study's bioinformatics: The number of nucleated cells in each sample was estimated by amplification of reference gene primers within the assay. To quantify the absolute abundance of each unique TCRbeta CDR3 rearrangement, sequence reads were collapsed and filtered. Productive Simpson clonality was computed per sample as the square root of Simpson's diversity index over productive rearrangements. This immuneACCESS table, as held by TCRdb, lists in-frame sequences with V and J called but not all clones. Of the missing ones, under half trace to an unresolved V gene in checked studies; the others have no known cause. The DNA was the basis for D and trimming; V, J and clone size are from that table. The sample table records around 130,000 clones; roughly 79% of these occur just once. Jointly, the top ten make up roughly a fifth of the sample.

Sample: peripheral blood. This TCR was recovered from an elderly man with acute or convalescent COVID-19. The chain joins TRBV5-4 to TRBJ2-1; a stretch of 14 junction bases matches TRBD2. This receptor carries the CDR3 CASSGRLAGGRNEQFF. The DNA sequence follows: TGTGCCAGCAGCGGGCGACTAGCGGGGGGGCGGAATGAGCAGTTCTTC.